These 32 T cell receptor beta chains came from one sample sequenced in a study of blood T cell repertoires in COVID-19 (dated by TCRdb to 2020 to 2022). Library construction relied on the immunoSEQ multiplex PCR assay. Sourced from immuneACCESS, this table was stored by TCRdb with only in-frame sequences that have V and J called. A share of the clones is absent; for the studies checked, an unresolved V gene accounts for under half, and the remainder has no known explanation. The sample table lists some 66,000 clones, over 80% of them with a count of one. The ten most abundant clones make up approximately 7.9% of the sample. Sequences were obtained from peripheral blood. Receptors originate from a human donor in a cohort sampled during active COVID-19.

The V and J genes are TRBV28 and TRBJ1-1; D is undetermined. V was cut by 10 bases and J by 1 base, with 25 bases left in between. In germline, CDR1 is MDHEN, CDR2 SYDVKM. The CDR3 is made up of 17 amino acids. The DNA for the CDR3 is TGTGCCACCCTTACCCTGATAGAGGAGGGATGGAACACTGAAGCTTTCTTT. Residues: CATLTLIEEGWNTEAFF.

This clone was counted a single time. The chain is built from TRBV2 and TRBJ1-5; TRBD1 might be the D (6 bases). CDR3 size: 16 residues. The V end was cut by 6 bases, the J end by 0 bases, with 15 bases between. In germline, CDR1 is SNHLY, CDR2 FYNNEI. The CDR3 coding sequence is TGTGCCAGCAGAAGTACAGGGTTGGGTAGCAATCAGCCCCAGCATTTT. This encodes CASRSTGLGSNQPQHF.

The chain combines TRBV7-9 with TRBJ2-5; 11 nucleotides align to TRBD2. Germline loops: CDR1 SEHNR, CDR2 FQNEAQ (reference sequence). V was pared by 5 bases and J by 1 base, with 12 bases of the junction left unmatched. The CDR3 runs to 18 residues. The CDR3 sequence is CASSPNGATSGAQETQYF. In DNA form, the CDR3 reads TGTGCCAGCAGCCCCAACGGGGCGACTAGCGGGGCCCAAGAGACCCAGTACTTC.

This clone showed up just once. The rearrangement joins TRBV19 to TRBJ2-7; D is perhaps TRBD2 (7 bases). Trimming left V 9 bases short and J 0 bases short, with 24 bases between. Looked up from germline, CDR1 is LNHDA and CDR2 is SQIVND (reference sequence). The CDR3 has 17 residues. In DNA, the CDR3 is TGTGCCAGCAGCCTGGGCGGCGGGGGCCGGAGCTCCTACGAGCAGTACTTC. Residues: CASSLGGGGRSSYEQYF.

The gene calls are TRBV28 and TRBJ2-7; D is uncertain. V was pared by 9 bases and J by 3 bases, with 15 bases between. The CDR3 consists of 13 residues. CDR1 is MDHEN, CDR2 SYDVKM, per germline. For the CDR3, the DNA is TGTGCCAGTATCCCCCCTGGCGGCTACGAGCAGTACTTC. Translated, it gives CASIPPGGYEQYF.

The V call is TRBV7-9, the J call TRBJ1-1, with TRBD1 as a possible D gene (5 bases). Per germline, CDR1 SEHNR and CDR2 FQNEAQ (reference sequence). The length of the CDR3 is 17 residues. With 0 bases removed from V and 1 base from J, the gap between germline ends came to 15 bases. CDR3 sequence: CASSLAVLGGQNTEAFF. DNA for the CDR3: TGTGCCAGCAGCTTAGCGGTCTTGGGTGGACAGAACACTGAAGCTTTCTTT.

This chain joins TRBV29-1 and TRBJ1-1, with no clear D. Per germline, CDR1 SQVTM and CDR2 ANQGSEA. The CDR3 totals 11 residues. Trimming removed 4 bases at V and 4 bases at J, with 7 bases between. The CDR3 spells CSVGSTTEAFF. The CDR3 nucleotides read TGCAGCGTTGGGAGCACCACTGAAGCTTTCTTT.

V and J are TRBV19 and TRBJ2-3; 7 nucleotides match TRBD1. The CDR3 is 15 amino acids. The ends lost 4 bases at V and 0 bases at J; junction bases unmatched: 4. CDR1 and CDR2 (germline): LNHDA, SQIVND (reference sequence). CDR3 sequence (DNA): TGTGCCAGTAGTAATCAGGGGGTCAGCACAGATACGCAGTATTTT. Protein: CASSNQGVSTDTQYF.

The chain joins TRBV4-3 to TRBJ1-1; D perhaps matches TRBD1 (5 bases). Trimming took 3 bases from V and 3 from J, leaving 23 bases between them. The CDR3 has 18 residues. Germline-derived CDR1 and CDR2 are LGHNA and YSLEER. CDR3 loop: CASSQETVSAPDDTEAFF. Here the CDR3 DNA reads TGCGCCAGCAGCCAGGAGACAGTGTCAGCCCCGGACGACACTGAAGCTTTCTTT.

This clone was observed a single time. This chain joins TRBV12-5 and TRBJ2-2; D gene unclear. CDR1 LGHNT and CDR2 FRNRAP come from the germline V gene. CDR3 size: 14 residues. Trimming took off 2 bases at V and 1 base at J, with 5 bases between the two ends. The CDR3 spells CASGLRQNTGELFF. In DNA form, the CDR3 reads TGTGCTAGTGGTTTGAGACAGAACACCGGGGAGCTGTTTTTT.

As DNA, the CDR3 is TGTGCCAGCAGTGAAGAGAACAGGGGAACCTACGAGCAGTACTTC. Protein sequence: CASSEENRGTYEQYF. The V gene is TRBV6-1, the J gene TRBJ2-7; 7 bases align to TRBD1. J lost 2 bases, V lost 1 base, and 5 bases had no gene match. The length of the CDR3 is 15 residues. The germline gives CDR1 MNHNS, CDR2 SASEGT.

This chain joins TRBV6-6 and TRBJ2-5; D is uncertain. Trimming cost V 3 bases and J 5 bases, with 4 bases left between them. CDR1 and CDR2 from the germline V gene are MNHNY and SVGAGI (reference sequence). The CDR3 is 11 amino acids. The CDR3 is CASSYYETQYF. The CDR3 bases are TGTGCCAGCAGTTATTATGAGACCCAGTACTTC.

This chain joins TRBV19 and TRBJ1-5, with D perhaps matching TRBD1 (6 bases). In germline, CDR1 is LNHDA, CDR2 SQIVND (reference sequence). With 7 bases removed from V and 6 bases from J, the gap between germline ends came to 10 bases. CDR3 length equals 12 residues. CDR3 in amino acids: CASKQGTQPQHF. As DNA, the CDR3 is TGTGCCAGTAAACAGGGAACTCAGCCCCAGCATTTT.

The chain employs TRBV6-2 or TRBV6-3 and TRBJ2-1, with D possibly TRBD1 on 5 matching bases. Germline V gene data show CDR1 as MNHEY and CDR2 as SVGEGT. The CDR3 has 13 residues. The V and J ends lost 2 bases and 4 bases respectively, with 6 bases between them. The CDR3 DNA is TGTGCCAGCAGTTACGCAGGGTACAATGAGCAGTTCTTC. Translation gives CASSYAGYNEQFF.

The gene calls are TRBV5-1 and TRBJ1-3; TRBD1 matches at 7 bases. From germline, CDR1 is SGHRS and CDR2 YFSETQ. V lost 1 base and J lost 4; bases outside the gene matches: 5. This CDR3 is built from 15 residues. As DNA, the CDR3 is TGCGCCAGCAGCTTGACGGTGACAGGGGGAAACACCATATATTTT. As protein: CASSLTVTGGNTIYF.

The V call is TRBV5-4, the J call TRBJ1-3; D might be TRBD1 (5 bases). The germline CDR1 and CDR2 sequences are SGHNT and YYREEE (reference sequence). The CDR3 spans 15 residues. Trimming removed 4 bases from V and 0 bases from J, with 11 bases in between. The CDR3 DNA is TGTGCCAGCAGCCAAACAAGGGGCTCTGGAAACACCATATATTTT. Amino acid sequence: CASSQTRGSGNTIYF.

The chain carries TRBV5-1 and TRBJ2-3; D uncertain. Trimming removed 4 bases at V and 2 bases at J, with 8 bases between. This CDR3 is built from 13 residues. CDR1 and CDR2 (germline): SGHRS, YFSETQ. As DNA, the CDR3 is TGCGCCAGCAGCCCCGTCCCCACAGATACGCAGTATTTT. Translated, it gives CASSPVPTDTQYF.

This sequence joins TRBV5-4 and TRBJ1-2; D gene uncertain. Trimming cost V 0 bases and J 8 bases, with 11 bases left between them. CDR3 length: 13 amino acids. CDR1 is SGHNT and CDR2 is YYREEE in the germline V gene (reference sequence). CDR3 protein: CASSLAGIGGYTF. As DNA, the CDR3 is TGTGCCAGCAGCTTGGCGGGGATTGGAGGCTACACCTTC.

J is TRBJ1-2 and V is TRBV28, with TRBD1 matching 7 bases. The CDR3 runs 17 residues. Per the germline V gene, CDR1 is MDHEN and CDR2 is SYDVKM. The V and J ends lost 7 bases and 2 bases, in that order; junction bases with no gene match: 16. CDR3 DNA sequence: TGTGCCAGCACCACCCGGGACAGTTTAGGCCTCAACTATGGCTACACCTTC. Protein sequence: CASTTRDSLGLNYGYTF.

This chain links TRBV4-3 with TRBJ2-5, with D uncertain. The CDR3 is 14 amino acids. CDR1 LGHNA and CDR2 YSLEER come from the germline V gene. Trimming pared 0 bases from V and 5 bases from J, leaving 10 bases between. Here the CDR3 DNA reads TGCGCCAGCAGCCAAGATTCATCCCGGGAGACCCAGTACTTC. As protein: CASSQDSSRETQYF.

The chain couples TRBV21-1 to TRBJ1-5; no DNA check was done on the table's D call, TRBD1. TRBV21-1 is termed a pseudogene. The CDR3 sequence is 20 residues long. Here the CDR3 DNA reads TGTGCCAGCAGCCAAGAGGGTCCGCAGGGACAGGGGGCGCGCTGTCAGCCCCAGCATTTT. Protein sequence: CASSQEGPQGQGARCQPQHF.

This clone was detected a few times. The chain couples TRBV7-2 to TRBJ2-7; TRBD1 is a possible D gene (7 bases). CDR3 size: 15 residues. Germline loops: CDR1 SGHTA, CDR2 FQGNSA. The ends were cut back, 2 bases at V and 0 bases at J, with 11 bases in the middle. The CDR3 sequence is CASSLQGGPSYEQYF. Written as DNA, the CDR3 is TGTGCCAGCAGCTTACAGGGGGGTCCCTCCTACGAGCAGTACTTC.

The chain combines TRBV19 with TRBJ1-2; 8 bases are shared with TRBD1. The germline CDR1 and CDR2 sequences are LNHDA and SQIVND (reference sequence). The CDR3 runs 19 residues. Losses at the gene ends were 7 bases for V and 4 bases for J; bases not matched to a gene: 23. This CDR3 is CASTEGIDRGRARGYGYTF. In nucleotides, the CDR3 is TGTGCCAGTACCGAAGGTATCGACAGGGGACGGGCGAGGGGCTATGGCTACACCTTC.

V gene TRBV29-1 combines with J gene TRBJ1-1; no firm D call. The CDR3 is made up of 11 amino acids. CDR1 and CDR2 from the germline V gene are SQVTM and ANQGSEA. Trimming removed 8 bases at V and 7 bases at J, with 14 bases between. The CDR3 loop reads CSIKPGDEAFF. The CDR3 DNA sequence: TGCAGCATCAAGCCCGGGGATGAAGCTTTCTTT.

This rearrangement joins TRBV11-2 to TRBJ2-3; TRBD2 agrees at 8 bases. Unmatched junction bases numbered 4, after V lost 0 bases and J lost 2 bases. The germline CDR1 and CDR2 sequences are SGHAT and FQNNGV. This CDR3 is built from 16 residues. The CDR3 DNA is TGTGCCAGCAGCTTAGAAGCGGGGGTGATCACAGATACGCAGTATTTT. Protein product: CASSLEAGVITDTQYF.

V is TRBV20-1 and J is TRBJ1-5; D is uncertain. The V end lost 3 bases, the J end lost 1 base, and 10 bases lay between the germline ends. The CDR3 has 14 amino acids. Germline CDR1 DFQATT, CDR2 SNEGSKA (reference sequence). The CDR3 bases are TGCAGTGCTAGTCGGACTGAGAGCAATCAGCCCCAGCATTTT. This encodes CSASRTESNQPQHF.

The V call is TRBV3-1 (or the pseudogene TRBV3-2), the J call TRBJ2-5; 8 nucleotides align to TRBD1. CDR3 length equals 15 residues. The V gene's germline CDR1 is LGHDT and CDR2 YNNKEL (reference sequence). The V gene end was trimmed by 4 bases and the J gene end by 1 base; junction bases not matched to a gene: 5. This CDR3 reads CASSPRTGTQETQYF. Written as DNA, the CDR3 is TGTGCCAGCAGCCCAAGGACAGGGACCCAAGAGACCCAGTACTTC.

V gene TRBV27 combines with J gene TRBJ2-7, with 7 positions matching TRBD2. This CDR3 comprises 13 residues. The ends lost 6 bases at V and 1 base at J; junction bases unmatched: 3. Germline V gene data show CDR1 as MNHEY and CDR2 as SMNVEV (reference sequence). The CDR3 reads CASRGTTSYEQYF. The CDR3 nucleotides are TGTGCCAGCAGGGGGACTACTTCCTACGAGCAGTACTTC.

This sequence joins TRBV6-6 and TRBJ2-7; 13 bases line up with TRBD2. This CDR3 is 16 amino acids long. Germline CDR1 MNHNY, CDR2 SVGAGI (reference sequence). V lost 7 bases to trimming and J lost 3 bases; unmatched junction nucleotides: 9. This CDR3 reads CASTDPRTSGSYEQYF. The DNA for the CDR3 is TGTGCCAGCACCGACCCCCGGACTAGCGGGAGCTACGAGCAGTACTTC.

The chain combines TRBV14 with TRBJ2-1; 8 bases fit TRBD1. The CDR3 is made up of 14 amino acids. CDR1 SGHDN and CDR2 FVKESK come from the germline V gene. Trimming removed 1 base from V and 7 bases from J; junction bases left unmatched: 3. For the CDR3, the DNA is TGTGCCAGCAGCCAAGCAGGGGGCCGGAATGAGCAGTTCTTC. Translating it yields CASSQAGGRNEQFF. The whole variable domain, remainder taken from reference TRBV14 and TRBJ2-1, is EAGVTQFPSHSVIEKGQTVTLRCDPISGHDNLYWYRRVMGKEIKFLLHFVKESKQDESGMPNNRFLAERTGGTYSTLKVQPAELEDSGVYFCASSQAGGRNEQFFGPGTRLTVL.

This chain uses TRBV5-1 with TRBJ1-2, with 9 bases fitting TRBD1. V lost 4 bases and J lost 4; bases outside the gene matches: 8. Germline-derived CDR1 and CDR2 are SGHRS and YFSETQ. The CDR3 runs to 15 residues. The CDR3 region has the DNA TGCGCCAGCAGCAGGGGACAGGGAACCGCCTATGGCTACACCTTC. Its protein product is CASSRGQGTAYGYTF. Complete variable domain (other parts from reference TRBV5-1 and TRBJ1-2): KAGVTQTPRYLIKTRGQQVTLSCSPISGHRSVSWYQQTPGQGLQFLFEYFSETQRNKGNFPGRFSGRQFSNSRSEMNVSTLELGDSALYLCASSRGQGTAYGYTFGSGTRLTVV.

The chain employs TRBV6-2 or TRBV6-3 and TRBJ2-5, with TRBD1 matching over 11 bases. Germline V gene sequence: CDR1 MNHEY, CDR2 SVGEGT. The CDR3 has 15 residues. The V segment lost 0 bases and the J segment 5 bases; nucleotides outside the gene matches: 2. CDR3 amino acids: CASSYSDRGPETQYF. CDR3 nucleotides: TGTGCCAGCAGTTACTCGGACAGGGGGCCTGAGACCCAGTACTTC.